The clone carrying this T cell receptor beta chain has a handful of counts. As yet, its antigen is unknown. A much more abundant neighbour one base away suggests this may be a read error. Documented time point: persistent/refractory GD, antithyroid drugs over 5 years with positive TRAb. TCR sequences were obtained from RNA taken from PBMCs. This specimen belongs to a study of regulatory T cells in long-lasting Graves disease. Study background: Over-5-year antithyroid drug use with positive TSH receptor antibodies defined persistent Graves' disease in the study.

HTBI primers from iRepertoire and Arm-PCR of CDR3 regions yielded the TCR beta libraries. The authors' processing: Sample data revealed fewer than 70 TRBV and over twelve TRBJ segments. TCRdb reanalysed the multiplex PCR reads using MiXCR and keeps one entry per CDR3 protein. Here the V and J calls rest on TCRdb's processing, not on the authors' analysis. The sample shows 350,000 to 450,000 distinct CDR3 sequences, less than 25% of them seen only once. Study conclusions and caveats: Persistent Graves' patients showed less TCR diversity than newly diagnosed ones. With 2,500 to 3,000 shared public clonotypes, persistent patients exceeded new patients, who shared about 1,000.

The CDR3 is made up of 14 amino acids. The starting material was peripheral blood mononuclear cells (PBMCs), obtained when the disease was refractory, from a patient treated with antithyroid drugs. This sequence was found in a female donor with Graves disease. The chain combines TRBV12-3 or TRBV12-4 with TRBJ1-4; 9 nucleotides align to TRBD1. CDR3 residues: CASSATGGSEKPFF. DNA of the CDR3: TGTGCCAGCAGTGCGACAGGGGGTAGCGAAAAACCGTTTTTT.